This section outlines one TCR beta chain sequence together with its context. Repertoires were generated with immunoSEQ multiplex PCR, while TCRdb's copy carries only in-frame clones and drops some. Among about 1.1 million clones listed, about 72% were seen once. This sample is drawn from a study of shared clonotypes between healthy human individuals. CDR3 length: 14 amino acids. Trimming took 8 bases from V and 0 from J, leaving 11 bases between them. CDR1 is SNHLY and CDR2 is FYNNEI in the germline V gene. The rearrangement joins TRBV2 to TRBJ1-5, with D possibly TRBD1 on 5 matching bases. This receptor was taken from a young man in good health. Some clones in this sample may be carry-over from other donors' samples. The sequenced sample was memory CD4+ T cells from PBMCs. Sample subset: CD45RA-negative fraction. For the CDR3, the DNA is TGTGCCAGCCGGGGCCCGGGTAGCAATCAGCCCCAGCATTTT. It codes for CASRGPGSNQPQHF.